This T cell receptor (beta chain) came from a study of monozygotic twins with inflammatory bowel disease. Whole-study results and caveats: Twins with IBD were found to have lower TCRbeta diversity (inverse Simpson) than healthy co-twins. Separate T cell subtypes could not be resolved from one another. Clonotype overlap with others was lower in IBD patients than in healthy twins, a difference that was greatest with disease activity.

In regard to this clonotype: Its antigen is still unknown.

Using eight separate reactions per sample, the authors generated cDNA. TCRdb reprocessed the 5' RACE reads and keeps a single row for each CDR3 protein, giving no DNA. Recorded for this sample: 40,000 to 45,000 distinct CDR3 sequences. CDR3 length: 11 amino acids. Per germline, CDR1 DFQATT and CDR2 SNEGSKA (reference sequence). This sequence originates from a human donor with ulcerative colitis or Crohn's disease, or a healthy co-twin of an affected twin (not recorded which). Sequences were obtained from blood. J is TRBJ1-1 and V is TRBV20-1. This CDR3 is CSARVNTEAFF.